The 7 T cell receptor beta chains in this list originate from one sample, sequenced in a study of blood T cell repertoires in COVID-19. The method was immunoSEQ multiplex PCR; TCRdb's version includes in-frame clones alone and lacks a portion of them. The profile shows 150,000 to 200,000 clones, about 88% of them singletons. Sample: peripheral blood. These receptors all come from a human donor in a cohort sampled during active COVID-19.

The chain has TRBV9 and TRBJ2-2, with D tentatively TRBD1 (5 bases). CDR1 and CDR2 (germline): SGDLS, YYNGEE. The V gene lost 7 bases and the J gene lost 1 base, with 11 bases spanning the gap. The CDR3 covers 14 residues. CDR3 nucleotide sequence: TGTGCCAGCGGTACTACAGGGAACACCGGGGAGCTGTTTTTT. This sequence encodes CASGTTGNTGELFF.

The chain uses TRBV4-1 and TRBJ2-5; a weak D match, TRBD2 (6 bases). V lost 0 bases, J lost 2 bases, and 19 bases lay in between. The CDR3 has 18 amino acids. In germline, CDR1 is MGHRA, CDR2 YSYEKL. For the CDR3, the DNA is TGCGCCAGCAGCCAAGACCGGAGGGGCCCGGTACAACAAGAGACCCAGTACTTC. This codes for CASSQDRRGPVQQETQYF.

This clone has only one observation. The chain combines TRBV2 with TRBJ1-2, with D possibly TRBD1 on 6 matching bases. Between the trimmed V and J ends, which lost 6 bases and 1 base, there was a span of 18 bases. There are 16 residues in the CDR3. Per the germline V gene, CDR1 is SNHLY and CDR2 is FYNNEI. Here the CDR3 DNA reads TGTGCCAGCAGGCTCACAGGACAGATTCTTAACTATGGCTACACCTTC. This translates into CASRLTGQILNYGYTF. Based on the CDR3 plus reference TRBV2 and TRBJ1-2, the full variable domain is EPEVTQTPSHQVTQMGQEVILRCVPISNHLYFYWYRQILGQKVEFLVSFYNNEISEKSEIFDDQFSVERPDGSNFTLKIRSTKLEDSAMYFCASRLTGQILNYGYTFGSGTRLTVV.

V gene TRBV5-4 combines with J gene TRBJ2-2, with D perhaps TRBD1 (5 bases). The CDR3 contains 15 residues. From germline, CDR1 is SGHNT and CDR2 YYREEE (reference sequence). The V and J ends lost 1 base and 5 bases respectively, with 12 bases between them. Here the CDR3 reads CASSLMGPTTGELFF. The CDR3, as DNA: TGTGCCAGCAGCTTGATGGGGCCCACAACCGGGGAGCTGTTTTTT.

The rearrangement uses TRBV11-2 and TRBJ2-1, with D perhaps TRBD2 (5 bases). With 4 bases removed from V and 6 bases from J, the gap between germline ends came to 16 bases. The CDR3 runs to 15 residues. Germline CDR1 and CDR2: SGHAT and FQNNGV. CDR3 in amino acids: CASSSQSRRGNEQFF. The CDR3, as DNA: TGTGCCAGCAGCTCTCAATCCCGCCGGGGCAATGAGCAGTTCTTC.

This clone has only one observation. The V gene is TRBV6-5, the J gene TRBJ2-7, with 11 bases aligning to TRBD2. The CDR3 runs to 15 residues. Germline V CDR1 and CDR2: MNHEY, SVGAGI. Trimming removed 6 bases from V and 6 bases from J; junction bases left unmatched: 10. The CDR3 here is CASRLAGGLPSEQYF. The CDR3 DNA sequence: TGTGCCAGCAGGCTAGCGGGAGGTCTCCCCAGCGAGCAGTACTTC.

The chain employs TRBV4-3 and TRBJ2-7; D is unclear. Deletions cut 4 bases from V and 9 bases from J, with 7 bases between. The germline CDR1 and CDR2 sequences are LGHNA and YSLEER. This CDR3 has 10 amino acids. Here the CDR3 reads CASSPGAQYF. The CDR3 coding sequence is TGCGCCAGCAGCCCAGGTGCGCAGTACTTC.